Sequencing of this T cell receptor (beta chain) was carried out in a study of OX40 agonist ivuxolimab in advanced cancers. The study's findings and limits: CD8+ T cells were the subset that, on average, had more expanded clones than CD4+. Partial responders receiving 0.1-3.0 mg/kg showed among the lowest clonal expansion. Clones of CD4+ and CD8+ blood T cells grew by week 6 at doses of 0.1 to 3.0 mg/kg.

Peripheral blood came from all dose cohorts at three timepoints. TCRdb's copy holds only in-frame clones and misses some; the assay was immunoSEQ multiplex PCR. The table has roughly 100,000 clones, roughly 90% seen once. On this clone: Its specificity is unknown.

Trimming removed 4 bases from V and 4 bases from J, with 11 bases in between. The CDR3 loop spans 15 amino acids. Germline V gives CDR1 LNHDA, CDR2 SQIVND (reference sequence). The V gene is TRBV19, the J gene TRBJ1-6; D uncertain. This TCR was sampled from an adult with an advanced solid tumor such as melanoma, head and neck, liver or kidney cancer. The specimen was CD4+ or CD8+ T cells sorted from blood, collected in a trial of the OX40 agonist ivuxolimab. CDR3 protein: CASSKREDYNSPLHF. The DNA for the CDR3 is TGTGCCAGTAGTAAACGAGAGGATTATAATTCACCCCTCCACTTT.